This T cell receptor (beta chain) comes out of a study of T cell changes during pregnancy in multiple sclerosis. Germline V gives CDR1 MNHEY, CDR2 SMNVEV (reference sequence). V gave up 4 bases and J gave up 3 bases, with 11 bases separating them. The CDR3 extends over 14 amino acids. Here immunoSEQ multiplex PCR was the method, and the copy in TCRdb shows in-frame clones only, minus some. The sample has roughly 38,000 clones, 88% seen once. This material consisted of CD8+ T cells from peripheral blood mononuclear cells, taken in the third trimester of pregnancy. This clonotype originated in a female donor with multiple sclerosis, enrolled in a pregnancy study. The J gene is TRBJ2-3, the V gene TRBV27, with D possibly matching TRBD2 (6 bases). CDR3 coding DNA: TGTGCCAGCAGTTATAGTGGGGGGACAGATACGCAGTATTTT. Translating it yields CASSYSGGTDTQYF.